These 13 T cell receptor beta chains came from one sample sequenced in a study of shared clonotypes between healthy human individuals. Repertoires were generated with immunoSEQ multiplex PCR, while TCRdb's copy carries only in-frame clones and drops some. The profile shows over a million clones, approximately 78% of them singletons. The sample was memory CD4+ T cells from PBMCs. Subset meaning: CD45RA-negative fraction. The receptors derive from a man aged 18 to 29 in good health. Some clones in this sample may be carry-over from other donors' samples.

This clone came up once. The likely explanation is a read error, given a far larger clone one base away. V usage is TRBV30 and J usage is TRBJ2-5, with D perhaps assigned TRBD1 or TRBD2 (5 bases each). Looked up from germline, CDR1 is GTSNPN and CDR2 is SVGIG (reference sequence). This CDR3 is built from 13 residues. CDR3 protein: CAWSHRGQGTQYF. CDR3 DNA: TGTGCCTGGAGTCACCGGGGCCAAGGGACCCAGTACTTC.

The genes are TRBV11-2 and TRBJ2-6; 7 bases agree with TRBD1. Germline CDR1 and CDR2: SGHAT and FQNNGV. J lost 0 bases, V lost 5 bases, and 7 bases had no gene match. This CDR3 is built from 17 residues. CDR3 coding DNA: TGTGCCAGCAGCCGCCTCGCAGGGGGCTCTGGGGCCAACGTCCTGACTTTC. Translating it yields CASSRLAGGSGANVLTF.

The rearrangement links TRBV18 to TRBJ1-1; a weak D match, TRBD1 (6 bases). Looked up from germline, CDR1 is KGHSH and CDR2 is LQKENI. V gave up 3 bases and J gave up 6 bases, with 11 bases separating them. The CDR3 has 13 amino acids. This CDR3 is CASSPGWTAEAFF. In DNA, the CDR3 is TGTGCCAGCTCACCGGGTTGGACAGCTGAAGCTTTCTTT.

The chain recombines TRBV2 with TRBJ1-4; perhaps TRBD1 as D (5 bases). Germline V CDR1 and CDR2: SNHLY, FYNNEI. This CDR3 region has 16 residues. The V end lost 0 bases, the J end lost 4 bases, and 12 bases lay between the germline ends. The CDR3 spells CASSEAGRTINEKLFF. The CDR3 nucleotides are TGTGCCAGCAGTGAAGCGGGACGGACGATTAATGAAAAACTGTTTTTT.

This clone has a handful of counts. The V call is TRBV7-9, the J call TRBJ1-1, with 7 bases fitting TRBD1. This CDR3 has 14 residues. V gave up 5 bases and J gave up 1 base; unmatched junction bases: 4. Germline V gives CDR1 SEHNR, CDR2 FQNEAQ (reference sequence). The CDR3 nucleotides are TGTGCCAGCAGCCAGGGACAGACGAACACTGAAGCTTTCTTT. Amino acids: CASSQGQTNTEAFF.

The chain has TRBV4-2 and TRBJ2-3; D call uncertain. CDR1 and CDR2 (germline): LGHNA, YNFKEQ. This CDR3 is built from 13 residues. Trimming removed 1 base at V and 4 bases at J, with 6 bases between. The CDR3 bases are TGTGCCAGCAGCCAAGTGGCTGCAGATACGCAGTATTTT. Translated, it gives CASSQVAADTQYF.

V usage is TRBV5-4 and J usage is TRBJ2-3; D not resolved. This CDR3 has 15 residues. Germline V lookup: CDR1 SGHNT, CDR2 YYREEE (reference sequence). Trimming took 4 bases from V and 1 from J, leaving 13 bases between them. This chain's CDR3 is CASSASAGGTDTQYF. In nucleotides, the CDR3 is TGTGCCAGCAGCGCCTCCGCAGGTGGCACAGATACGCAGTATTTT.

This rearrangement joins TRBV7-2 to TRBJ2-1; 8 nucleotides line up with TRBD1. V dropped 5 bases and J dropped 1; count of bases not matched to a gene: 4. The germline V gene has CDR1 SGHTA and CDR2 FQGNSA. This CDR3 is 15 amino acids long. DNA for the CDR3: TGTGCCAGCAGCGACGACAGGGGATCCTACAATGAGCAGTTCTTC. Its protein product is CASSDDRGSYNEQFF.

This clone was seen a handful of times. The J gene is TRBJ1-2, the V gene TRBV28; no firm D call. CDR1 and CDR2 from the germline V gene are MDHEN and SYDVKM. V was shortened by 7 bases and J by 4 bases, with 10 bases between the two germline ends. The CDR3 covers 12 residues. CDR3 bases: TGTGCCAGCACCAGGCAGAGCTATGGCTACACCTTC. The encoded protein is CASTRQSYGYTF.

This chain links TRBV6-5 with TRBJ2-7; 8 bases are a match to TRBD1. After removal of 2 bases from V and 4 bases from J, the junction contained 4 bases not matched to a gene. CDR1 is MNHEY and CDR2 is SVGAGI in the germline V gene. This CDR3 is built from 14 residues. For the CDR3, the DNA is TGTGCCAGCAGTTACGGGACAGGAGTATACGAGCAGTACTTC. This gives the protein CASSYGTGVYEQYF.

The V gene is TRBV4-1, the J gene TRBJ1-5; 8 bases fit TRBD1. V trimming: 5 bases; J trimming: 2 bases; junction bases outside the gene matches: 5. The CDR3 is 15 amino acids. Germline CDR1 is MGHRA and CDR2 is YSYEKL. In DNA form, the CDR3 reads TGCGCCAGCAGCTGGGCGACAGGGGGCAATCAGCCCCAGCATTTT. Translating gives CASSWATGGNQPQHF.

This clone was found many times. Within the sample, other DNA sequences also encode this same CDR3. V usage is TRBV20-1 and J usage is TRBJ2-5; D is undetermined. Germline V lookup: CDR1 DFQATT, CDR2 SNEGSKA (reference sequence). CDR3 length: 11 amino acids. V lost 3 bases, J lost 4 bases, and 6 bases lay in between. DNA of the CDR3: TGCAGTGCTAGCTCTAGAGAGACCCAGTACTTC. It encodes CSASSRETQYF.

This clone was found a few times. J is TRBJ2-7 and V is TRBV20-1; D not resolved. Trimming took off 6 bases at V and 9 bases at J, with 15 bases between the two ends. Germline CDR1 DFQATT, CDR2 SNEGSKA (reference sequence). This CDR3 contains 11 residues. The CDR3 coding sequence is TGCAGTGCCCCATCCGCCCAGAGGCAGTACTTC. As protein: CSAPSAQRQYF.